This T cell receptor (beta chain) was captured by sequencing in a study of blood T cell repertoires in COVID-19. Study in general: COVID-19 samples collected from the United States, Italy and Spain covered acute and convalescent phases. From T cells, B-cell-depleted T cells, or PBMCs came the material, which was cDNA or gDNA.

Authors' data handling: Quantification of nucleated cells was approximated via reference gene primer amplification. Only in-frame clones appear in the TCRdb table, and some are missing; sequencing was by immunoSEQ multiplex PCR. V and J calls and clone size are copied from that table; D and trimming were computed from the DNA. The table includes around 100,000 clones, less than 85% detected once. The CDR3 extends over 15 amino acids. From germline, CDR1 is SGHRS and CDR2 YFSETQ. The V segment lost 3 bases and the J segment 15 bases; nucleotides outside the gene matches: 13. The receptor was isolated from a man between 65 and 85 years old with active or convalescent COVID-19. Sequenced material: peripheral blood. The rearrangement uses TRBV5-1 and TRBJ1-6; 9 bases are shared with TRBD1. Here the CDR3 DNA reads TGCGCCAGCAGCTCCAATGCGGGACAGGGTTTCCTCCTCCACTTT. This gives the protein CASSSNAGQGFLLHF. Together with reference TRBV5-1 and TRBJ1-6, the CDR3 gives the full variable domain: KAGVTQTPRYLIKTRGQQVTLSCSPISGHRSVSWYQQTPGQGLQFLFEYFSETQRNKGNFPGRFSGRQFSNSRSEMNVSTLELGDSALYLCASSSNAGQGFLLHFGNGTRLTVT.